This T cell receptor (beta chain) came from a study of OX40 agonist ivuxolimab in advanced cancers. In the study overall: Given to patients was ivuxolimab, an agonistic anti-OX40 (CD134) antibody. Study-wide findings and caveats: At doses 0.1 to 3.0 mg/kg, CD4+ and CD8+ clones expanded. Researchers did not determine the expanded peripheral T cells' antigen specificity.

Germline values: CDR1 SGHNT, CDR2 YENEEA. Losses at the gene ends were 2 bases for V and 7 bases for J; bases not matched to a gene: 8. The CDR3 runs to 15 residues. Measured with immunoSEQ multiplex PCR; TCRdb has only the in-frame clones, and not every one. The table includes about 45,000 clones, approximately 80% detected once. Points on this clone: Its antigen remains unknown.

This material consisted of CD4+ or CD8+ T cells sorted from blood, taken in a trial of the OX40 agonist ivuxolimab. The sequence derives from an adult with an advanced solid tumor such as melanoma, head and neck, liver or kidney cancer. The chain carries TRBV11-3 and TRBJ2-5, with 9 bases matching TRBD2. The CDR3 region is CASSLRREGLGTQYF. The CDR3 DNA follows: TGTGCCAGCAGCTTACGGCGGGAGGGCCTGGGGACCCAGTACTTC.